This T cell receptor beta chain was sequenced during a study of T cell responses to AZD1222 COVID-19 vaccine. Study-wide results and limits: Distributed over spike, vaccine-associated CD4 TCRs predominated at 160-218 and 743-854.

Here immunoSEQ multiplex PCR was the method, and the copy in TCRdb shows in-frame clones only, minus some. This repertoire shows 100,000 or so clones, roughly 86% found once; its top ten account for 1.2% to 1.5%. CDR3 length: 12 amino acids. V shed 4 bases and J shed 6 bases, with 7 bases lying between them. With regard to this clone: No antigen is known for it.

The TCR sequence derives from an adult in good health. V gene TRBV12-3 or TRBV12-4 combines with J gene TRBJ1-5, with D unclear. Here the sequenced sample was peripheral blood, taken on day 0 of AZD1222 vaccination. CDR3 sequence (DNA): TGTGCCAGCAGTTATTATGTTCAGCCCCAGCATTTT. It encodes CASSYYVQPQHF.